What follows describes a single TCR beta chain. There is no known antigen for this receptor. Per-base qualities were not stored, and no clone one base away is much larger. Explained via the paper, the treatment or condition label denotes: 10-day PBMC culture with coronavirus spike peptide pools or control peptides (ViraFEST assay). The study used the ViraFEST assay, which expanded antigen-specific T cells with peptide pools and then identified expanded clonotypes by TCR sequencing. Positive SARS-CoV-2 PCR tests in the convalescent patients dated from March to December 2020, before Alpha, Beta and Delta variants emerged in the United States. Each well held 2.2 million or so PBMCs cultured in IMDM containing roughly 5.5% human AB serum and roughly 10 IU/ml IL-2, with about 10 ug/ml peptide pools added. On days 3 and 7, half of the culture medium was replaced with fresh IL-2-containing medium. Once the cells had been in culture for roughly 11 days, the EasySep CD4+ T cell isolation kit was used to isolate CD4+ T cells by negative selection. PBMCs were separated from whole blood using Ficoll-Paque Plus gradient centrifugation and then either used fresh or cryopreserved at -140C. Each culture condition was generally run in triplicate wells.

Trimming removed 6 bases from V and 0 bases from J; the gene matches leave 11 bases unexplained. The CDR3 goes from the cysteine to the phenylalanine over 16 residues. This entry keeps only the CDR3 DNA: 48 bases, framed from base 1. Reading the germline V gene gives CDR1 SGHTA and CDR2 FQGNSA. Library preparation was by PCR. DNA from cultured CD4+ T cells was subjected to TCR sequencing with the Oncomine TCR Beta short-read assay at the Johns Hopkins FTIC core. The QIAamp micro DNA kit was used to extract genomic DNA from the cultured CD4+ T cells. Oncomine TCR Beta libraries made from cultured CD4+ T cells were pooled using unique dual indexes and sequenced on an Illumina iSeq 100. The authors processed their data as follows. Non-productive sequences were removed, and CDR3s not starting with C, not ending with F or W, or shorter than 7 amino acids were discarded. Antigen-specific clonotypes were identified using the MANAFEST web application through comparison of peptide-stimulated wells with reference and other culture wells. Positive clones required FDR below 0.05, an odds ratio above 5, and productive frequency above 0.1% in at least two of three replicate wells. A clonotype was classed as cross-reactive if the clonotype showed significant expansion both in SARS-CoV-2 spike wells and in at least one common cold coronavirus spike condition. CDR3 homology was assessed with Levenshtein distances (stringdist) and unrooted phylogenetic trees (ape) in R version 3.6.1. The public reads were reprocessed in TCRdb via fastp at Q25 and MiXCR, keeping in-frame beta chains. For every CDR3 protein sequence, its rows merge into one entry that carries the most common genes and DNA. The V and J calls shown here were made by TCRdb, not taken from the authors' results. The sample includes 12,000 or so distinct CDR3 sequences, with just under 80% observed a single time. About 28% of the sample rests with the top ten.

The data derive from a study of vaccination and CD4 T cells after COVID-19 (dated by TCRdb to between 2021 and 2024). Notes on the research overall: Convalescent patients had a positive SARS-CoV-2 result on nasal swab PCR, and of these patients, several had mild disease and one had severe disease. The convalescent cohort included six males and four females, with two Hispanic individuals, seven Caucasians, two Asians and one multiracial person. Post-vaccine blood samples were collected a median of approximately 77 days after the second vaccine dose, ranging from roughly 13 to 250 days. As controls, cultures received a CEFX viral epitope pool (the positive control), an HIV-1 Nef peptide pool (the negative control), or no peptide at all. Overlapping spike peptide pools from SARS-CoV-2 and from the common cold coronaviruses HCoV-NL63, HCoV-OC43 and HCoV-229E were used as culture stimuli. Post-COVID blood samples from convalescent patients were collected a median of about 110 days after diagnosis, with a range of 35 to 161 days. Each participant got two doses of either the Pfizer-BioNTech BNT162b2 vaccine (n=8) or the Moderna mRNA-1273 vaccine (n=2). In under twelve COVID-19 convalescent patients and a handful of infection-naive healthy vaccine recipients, researchers compared the spike-specific CD4+ TCR repertoire from before mRNA vaccination with the repertoire from after.

Broad study findings and their caveats: Although the median number of SARS-CoV-2-reactive clonotypes went up from approximately 20 after infection to 35 to 40 after vaccination, the increase was not significant. Of the vaccine-specific clones found in convalescent patients, nearly all (304 of 307) were mono-reactive for SARS-CoV-2 spike instead of being cross-reactive with common cold coronaviruses. The study included relatively few convalescent patients and did not analyze early timepoints after natural infection. In convalescent patients, a median approximately 90% of post-vaccine SARS-CoV-2-reactive clones were detected only after vaccination, suggesting vaccine-specific priming.

This sequence originates from a human donor who had recovered from COVID-19. The sequence links TRBV7-2 to TRBJ2-7; the central 7 bases match TRBD2. Sequencing input: CD4+ T cells from blood, cultured in vitro. The CDR3 region reads CASSLGRAGRSYEQYF. The nucleotides are TGTGCCAGCAGTCTGGGGCGAGCGGGGCGCTCCTACGAGCAGTACTTC.